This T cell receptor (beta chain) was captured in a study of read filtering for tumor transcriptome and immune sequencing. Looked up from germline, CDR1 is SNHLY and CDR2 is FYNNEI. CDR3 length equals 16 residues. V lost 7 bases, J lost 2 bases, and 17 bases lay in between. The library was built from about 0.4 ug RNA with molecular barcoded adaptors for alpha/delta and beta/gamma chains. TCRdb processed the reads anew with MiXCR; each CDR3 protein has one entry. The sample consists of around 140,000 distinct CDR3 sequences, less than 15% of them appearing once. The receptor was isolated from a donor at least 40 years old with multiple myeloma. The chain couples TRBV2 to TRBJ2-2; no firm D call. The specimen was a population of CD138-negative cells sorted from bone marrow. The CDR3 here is CASIMSVLGNTGELFF. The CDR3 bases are TGTGCCAGCATCATGTCAGTATTGGGAAACACCGGGGAGCTGTTTTTT.